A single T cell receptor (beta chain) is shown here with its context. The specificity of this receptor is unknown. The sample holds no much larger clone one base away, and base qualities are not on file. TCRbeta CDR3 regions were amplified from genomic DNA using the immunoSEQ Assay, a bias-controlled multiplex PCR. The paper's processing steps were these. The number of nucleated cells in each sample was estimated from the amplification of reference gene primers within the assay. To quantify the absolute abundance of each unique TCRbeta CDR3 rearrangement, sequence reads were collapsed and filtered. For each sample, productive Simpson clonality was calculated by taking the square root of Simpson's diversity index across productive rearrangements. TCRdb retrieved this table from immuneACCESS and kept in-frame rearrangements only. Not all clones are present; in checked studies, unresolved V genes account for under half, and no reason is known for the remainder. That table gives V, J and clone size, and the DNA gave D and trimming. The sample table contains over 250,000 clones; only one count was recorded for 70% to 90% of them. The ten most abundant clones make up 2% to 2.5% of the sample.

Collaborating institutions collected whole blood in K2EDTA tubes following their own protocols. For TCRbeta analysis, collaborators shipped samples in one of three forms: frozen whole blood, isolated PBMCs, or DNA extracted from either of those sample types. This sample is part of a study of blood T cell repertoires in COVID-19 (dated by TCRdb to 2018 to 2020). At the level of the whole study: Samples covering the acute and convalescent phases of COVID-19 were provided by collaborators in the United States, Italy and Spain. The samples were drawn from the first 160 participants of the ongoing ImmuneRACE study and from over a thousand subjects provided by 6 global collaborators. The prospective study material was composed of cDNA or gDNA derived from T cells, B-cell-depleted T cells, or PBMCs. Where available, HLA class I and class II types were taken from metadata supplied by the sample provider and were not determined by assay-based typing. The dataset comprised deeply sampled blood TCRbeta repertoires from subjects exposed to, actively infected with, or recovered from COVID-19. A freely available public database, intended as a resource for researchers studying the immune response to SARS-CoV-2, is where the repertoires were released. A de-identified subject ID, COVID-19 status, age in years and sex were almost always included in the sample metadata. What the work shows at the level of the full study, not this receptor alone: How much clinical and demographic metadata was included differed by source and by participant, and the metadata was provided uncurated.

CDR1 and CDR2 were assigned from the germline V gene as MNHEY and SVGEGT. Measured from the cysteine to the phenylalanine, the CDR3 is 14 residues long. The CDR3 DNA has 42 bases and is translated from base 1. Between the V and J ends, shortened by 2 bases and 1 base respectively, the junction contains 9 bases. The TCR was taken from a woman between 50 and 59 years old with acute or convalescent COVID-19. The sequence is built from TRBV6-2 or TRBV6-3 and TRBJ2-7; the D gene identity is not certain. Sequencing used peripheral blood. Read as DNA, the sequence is TGTGCCAGCAGTTACCCGCAGGATTCCTACGAGCAGTACTTC. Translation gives CASSYPQDSYEQYF.